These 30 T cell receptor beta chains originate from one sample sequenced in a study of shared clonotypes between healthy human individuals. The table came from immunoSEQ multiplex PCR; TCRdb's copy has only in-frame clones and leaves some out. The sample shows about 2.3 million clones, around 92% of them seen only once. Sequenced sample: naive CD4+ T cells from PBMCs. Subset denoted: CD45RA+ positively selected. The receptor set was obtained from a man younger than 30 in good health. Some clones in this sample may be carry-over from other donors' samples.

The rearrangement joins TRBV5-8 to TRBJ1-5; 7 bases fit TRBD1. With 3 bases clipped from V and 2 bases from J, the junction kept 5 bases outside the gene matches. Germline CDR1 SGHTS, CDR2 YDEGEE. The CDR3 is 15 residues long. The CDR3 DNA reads TGTGCCAGCAGCTCACAGGGGTCCCGCAATCAGCCCCAGCATTTT. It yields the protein CASSSQGSRNQPQHF. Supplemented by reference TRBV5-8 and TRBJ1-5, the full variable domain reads EAGVTQSPTHLIKTRGQQATLRCSPISGHTSVYWYQQALGLGLQFLLWYDEGEERNRGNFPPRFSGRQFPNYSSELNVNALELEDSALYLCASSSQGSRNQPQHFGDGTRLSIL.

CDR3 coding DNA: TGTGCCAGCAGTCCCCGTGGGCCGGGAGGCTACACCTTC. It is translated as CASSPRGPGGYTF. The rearrangement uses TRBV6-5 and TRBJ1-2; no firm D call. This CDR3 has 13 residues. Trimming removed 5 bases at V and 8 bases at J, with 15 bases between. The germline V gene encodes CDR1 MNHEY and CDR2 SVGAGI.

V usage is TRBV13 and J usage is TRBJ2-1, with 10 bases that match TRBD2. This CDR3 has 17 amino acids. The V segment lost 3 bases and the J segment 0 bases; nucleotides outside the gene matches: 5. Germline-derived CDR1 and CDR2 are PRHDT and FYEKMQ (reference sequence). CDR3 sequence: CASSFITSGTSYNEQFF. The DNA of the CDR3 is TGTGCCAGCAGCTTTATAACTAGCGGGACCTCCTACAATGAGCAGTTCTTC.

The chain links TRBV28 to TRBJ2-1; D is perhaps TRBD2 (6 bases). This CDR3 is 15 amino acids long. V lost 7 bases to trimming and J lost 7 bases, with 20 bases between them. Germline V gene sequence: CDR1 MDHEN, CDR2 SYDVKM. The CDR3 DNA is TGTGCCAGCACCCCTTCGGGGGTTTGGGGGAATGAGCAGTTCTTC. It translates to CASTPSGVWGNEQFF. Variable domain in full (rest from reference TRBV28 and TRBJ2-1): DVKVTQSSRYLVKRTGEKVFLECVQDMDHENMFWYRQDPGLGLRLIYFSYDVKMKEKGDIPEGYSVSREKKERFSLILESASTNQTSMYLCASTPSGVWGNEQFFGPGTRLTVL.

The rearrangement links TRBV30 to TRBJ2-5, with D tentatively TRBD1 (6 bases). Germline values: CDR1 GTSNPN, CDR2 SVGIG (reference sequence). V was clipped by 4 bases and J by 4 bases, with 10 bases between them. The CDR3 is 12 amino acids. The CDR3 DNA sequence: TGTGCCTGGAATACAGGGACAGAGACCCAGTACTTC. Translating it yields CAWNTGTETQYF.

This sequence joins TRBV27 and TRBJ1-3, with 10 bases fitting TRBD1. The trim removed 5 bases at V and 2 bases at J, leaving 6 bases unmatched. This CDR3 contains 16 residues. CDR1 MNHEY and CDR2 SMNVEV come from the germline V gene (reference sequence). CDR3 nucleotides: TGTGCCAGCAGTCCCACGACAGGGGGCACTGGAAACACCATATATTTT. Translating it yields CASSPTTGGTGNTIYF.

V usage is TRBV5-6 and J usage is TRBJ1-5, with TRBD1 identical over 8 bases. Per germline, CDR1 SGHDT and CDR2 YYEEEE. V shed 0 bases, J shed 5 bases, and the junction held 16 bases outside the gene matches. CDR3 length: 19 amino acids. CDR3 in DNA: TGTGCCAGCAGCTTGGTTCGGGGGAACGACAGGGGTTTAGATCAGCCCCAGCATTTT. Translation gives CASSLVRGNDRGLDQPQHF.

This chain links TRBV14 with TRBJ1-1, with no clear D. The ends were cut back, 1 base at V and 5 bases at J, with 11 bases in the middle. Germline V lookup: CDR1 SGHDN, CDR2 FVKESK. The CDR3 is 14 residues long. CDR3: CASSQAITGTEAFF. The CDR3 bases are TGTGCCAGCAGCCAAGCAATCACGGGAACTGAAGCTTTCTTT.

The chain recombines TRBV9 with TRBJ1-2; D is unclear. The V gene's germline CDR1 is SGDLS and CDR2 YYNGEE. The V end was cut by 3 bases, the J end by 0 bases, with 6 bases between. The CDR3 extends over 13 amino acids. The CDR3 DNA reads TGTGCCAGCAGCGCGGAATCTAACTATGGCTACACCTTC. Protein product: CASSAESNYGYTF.

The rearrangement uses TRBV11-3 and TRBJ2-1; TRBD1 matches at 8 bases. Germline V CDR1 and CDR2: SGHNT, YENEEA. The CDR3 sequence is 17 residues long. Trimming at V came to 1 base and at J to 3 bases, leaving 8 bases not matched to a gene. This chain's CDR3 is CASSLGFGTGHYNEQFF. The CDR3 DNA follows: TGTGCCAGCAGCTTAGGCTTCGGGACAGGTCACTACAATGAGCAGTTCTTC.

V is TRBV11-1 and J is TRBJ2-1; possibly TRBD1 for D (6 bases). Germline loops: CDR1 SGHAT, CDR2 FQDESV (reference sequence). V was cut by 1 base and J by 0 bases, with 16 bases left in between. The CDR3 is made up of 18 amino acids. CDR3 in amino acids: CASSLGLGQPVSYNEQFF. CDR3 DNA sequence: TGTGCCAGCAGCTTAGGTTTAGGACAGCCGGTCTCCTACAATGAGCAGTTCTTC.

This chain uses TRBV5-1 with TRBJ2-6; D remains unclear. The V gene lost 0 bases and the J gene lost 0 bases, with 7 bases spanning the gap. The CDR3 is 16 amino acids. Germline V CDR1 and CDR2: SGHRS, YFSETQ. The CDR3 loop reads CASSLGGTSGANVLTF. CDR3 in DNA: TGCGCCAGCAGCTTGGGGGGTACCTCTGGGGCCAACGTCCTGACTTTC.

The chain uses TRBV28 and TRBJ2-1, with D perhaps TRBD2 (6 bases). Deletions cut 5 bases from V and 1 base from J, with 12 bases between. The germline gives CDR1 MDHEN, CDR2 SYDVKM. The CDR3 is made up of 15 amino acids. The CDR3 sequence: CASSLHSGSYNEQFF. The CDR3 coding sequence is TGTGCCAGCAGTCTCCATAGCGGATCCTACAATGAGCAGTTCTTC.

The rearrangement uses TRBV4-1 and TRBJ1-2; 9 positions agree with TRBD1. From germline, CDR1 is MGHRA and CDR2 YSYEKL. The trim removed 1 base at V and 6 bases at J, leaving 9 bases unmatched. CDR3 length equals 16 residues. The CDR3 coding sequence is TGCGCCAGCAGCCAAGCCATACTACAGGGGGCGCATGGCTACACCTTC. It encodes CASSQAILQGAHGYTF.

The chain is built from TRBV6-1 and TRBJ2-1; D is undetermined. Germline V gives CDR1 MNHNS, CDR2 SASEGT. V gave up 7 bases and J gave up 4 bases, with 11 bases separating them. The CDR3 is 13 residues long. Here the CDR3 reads CASNPQPYNEQFF. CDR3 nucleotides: TGTGCCAGCAACCCCCAGCCGTACAATGAGCAGTTCTTC.

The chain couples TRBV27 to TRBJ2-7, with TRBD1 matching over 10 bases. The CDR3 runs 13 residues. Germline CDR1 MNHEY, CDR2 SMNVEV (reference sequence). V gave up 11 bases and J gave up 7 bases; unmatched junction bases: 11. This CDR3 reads CAGRDRGSGEQYF. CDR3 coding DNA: TGTGCCGGCCGGGACAGGGGAAGTGGGGAGCAGTACTTC.

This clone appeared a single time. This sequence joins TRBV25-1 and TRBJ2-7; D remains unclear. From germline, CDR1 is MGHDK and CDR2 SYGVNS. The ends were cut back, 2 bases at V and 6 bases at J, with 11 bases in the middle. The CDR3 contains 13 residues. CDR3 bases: TGTGCCAGCAGTGAACGGGCAGAGAGCGAGCAGTACTTC. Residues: CASSERAESEQYF.

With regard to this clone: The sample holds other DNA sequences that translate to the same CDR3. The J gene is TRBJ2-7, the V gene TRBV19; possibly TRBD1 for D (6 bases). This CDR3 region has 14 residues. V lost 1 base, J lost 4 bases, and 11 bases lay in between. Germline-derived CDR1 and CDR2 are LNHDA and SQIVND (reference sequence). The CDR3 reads CASSIARGTYEQYF. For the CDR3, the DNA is TGTGCCAGTAGTATAGCCAGGGGAACTTACGAGCAGTACTTC. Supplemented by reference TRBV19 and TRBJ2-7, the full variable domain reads DGGITQSPKYLFRKEGQNVTLSCEQNLNHDAMYWYRQDPGQGLRLIYYSQIVNDFQKGDIAEGYSVSREKKESFPLTVTSAQKNPTAFYLCASSIARGTYEQYFGPGTRLTVT.

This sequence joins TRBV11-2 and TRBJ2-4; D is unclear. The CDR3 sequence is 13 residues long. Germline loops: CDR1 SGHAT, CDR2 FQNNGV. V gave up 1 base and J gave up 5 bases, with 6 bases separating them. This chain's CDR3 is CASSLVIQNIQYF. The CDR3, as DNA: TGTGCCAGCAGCTTAGTGATTCAAAACATTCAGTACTTC.

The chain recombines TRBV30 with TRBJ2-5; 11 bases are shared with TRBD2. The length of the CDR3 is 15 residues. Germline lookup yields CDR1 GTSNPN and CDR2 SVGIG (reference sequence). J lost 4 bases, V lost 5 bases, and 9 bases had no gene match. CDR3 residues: CAWATGTSGRETQYF. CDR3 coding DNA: TGTGCCTGGGCTACCGGGACTAGCGGTCGAGAGACCCAGTACTTC. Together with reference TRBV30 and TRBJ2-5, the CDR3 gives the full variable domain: SQTIHQWPATLVQPVGSPLSLECTVEGTSNPNLYWYRQAAGRGLQLLFYSVGIGQISSEVPQNLSASRPQDRQFILSSKKLLLSDSGFYLCAWATGTSGRETQYFGPGTRLLVL.

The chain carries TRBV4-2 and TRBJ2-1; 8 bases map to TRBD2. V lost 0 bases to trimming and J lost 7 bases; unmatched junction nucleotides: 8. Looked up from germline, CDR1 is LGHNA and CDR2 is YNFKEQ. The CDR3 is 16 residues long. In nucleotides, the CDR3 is TGTGCCAGCAGCCAAGATCAGAGCGGGAGTATAAATGAGCAGTTCTTC. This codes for CASSQDQSGSINEQFF.

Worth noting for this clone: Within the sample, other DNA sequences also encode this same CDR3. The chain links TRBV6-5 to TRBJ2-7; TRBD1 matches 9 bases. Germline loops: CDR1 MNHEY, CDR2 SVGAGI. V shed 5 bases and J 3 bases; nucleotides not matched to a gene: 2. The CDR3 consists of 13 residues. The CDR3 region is CASSRDRVYEQYF. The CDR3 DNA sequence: TGTGCCAGCAGTCGGGACAGGGTCTACGAGCAGTACTTC.

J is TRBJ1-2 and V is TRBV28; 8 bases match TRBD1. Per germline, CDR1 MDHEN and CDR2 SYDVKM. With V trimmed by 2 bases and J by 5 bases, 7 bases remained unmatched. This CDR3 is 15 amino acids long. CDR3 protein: CASSLPRTGRYGYTF. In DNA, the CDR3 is TGTGCCAGCAGTTTACCGAGGACAGGGCGGTATGGCTACACCTTC.

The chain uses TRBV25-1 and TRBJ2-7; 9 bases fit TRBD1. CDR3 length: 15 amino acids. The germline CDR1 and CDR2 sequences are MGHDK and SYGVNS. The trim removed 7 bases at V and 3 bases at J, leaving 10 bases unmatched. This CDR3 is CASTTPGQGSYEQYF. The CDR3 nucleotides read TGTGCCAGCACAACGCCGGGACAGGGCAGCTACGAGCAGTACTTC.

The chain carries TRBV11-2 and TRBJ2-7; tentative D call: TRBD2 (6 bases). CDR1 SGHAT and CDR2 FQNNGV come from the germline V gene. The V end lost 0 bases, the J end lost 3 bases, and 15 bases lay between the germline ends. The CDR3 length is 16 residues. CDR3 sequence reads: CASSLEGGFVDYEQYF. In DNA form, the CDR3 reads TGTGCCAGCAGCTTAGAGGGGGGATTTGTGGACTACGAGCAGTACTTC.

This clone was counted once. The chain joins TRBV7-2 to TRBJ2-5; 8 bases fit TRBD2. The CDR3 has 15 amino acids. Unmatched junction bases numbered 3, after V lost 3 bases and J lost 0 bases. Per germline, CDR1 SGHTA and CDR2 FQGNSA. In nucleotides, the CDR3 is TGTGCCAGCAGCTTCTCTAGCGGGCACCAAGAGACCCAGTACTTC. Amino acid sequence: CASSFSSGHQETQYF.

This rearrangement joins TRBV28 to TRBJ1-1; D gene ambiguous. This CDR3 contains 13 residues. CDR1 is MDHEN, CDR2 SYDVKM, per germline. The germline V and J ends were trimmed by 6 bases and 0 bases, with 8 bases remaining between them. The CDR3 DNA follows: TGTGCCAGCAGCCCAACACTGAACACTGAAGCTTTCTTT. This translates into CASSPTLNTEAFF. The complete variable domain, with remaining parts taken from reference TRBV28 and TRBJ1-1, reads DVKVTQSSRYLVKRTGEKVFLECVQDMDHENMFWYRQDPGLGLRLIYFSYDVKMKEKGDIPEGYSVSREKKERFSLILESASTNQTSMYLCASSPTLNTEAFFGQGTRLTVV.

This CDR3 reads CASSPIQGPETQYF. The CDR3 nucleotides are TGTGCCAGCAGCCCAATACAGGGACCGGAGACCCAGTACTTC. J is TRBJ2-5 and V is TRBV11-2; possibly TRBD1 for D (6 bases). This CDR3 has 14 amino acids. Trimming removed 5 bases at V and 5 bases at J, with 15 bases between. Looked up from germline, CDR1 is SGHAT and CDR2 is FQNNGV.

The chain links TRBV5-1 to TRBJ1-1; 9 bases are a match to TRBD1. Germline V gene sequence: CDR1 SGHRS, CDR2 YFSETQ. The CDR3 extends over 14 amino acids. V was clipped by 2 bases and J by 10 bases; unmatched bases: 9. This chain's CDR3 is CASSFTPGTGSAFF. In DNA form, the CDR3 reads TGCGCCAGCAGCTTCACCCCCGGGACAGGGTCAGCTTTCTTT.

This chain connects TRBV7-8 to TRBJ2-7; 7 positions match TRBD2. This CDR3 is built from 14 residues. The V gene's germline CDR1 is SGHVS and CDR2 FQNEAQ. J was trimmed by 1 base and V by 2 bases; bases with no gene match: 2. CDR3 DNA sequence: TGTGCCAGCAGCTTATCGGGGGGATCCTACGAGCAGTACTTC. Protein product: CASSLSGGSYEQYF.